The rows below give T cell receptor beta chains drawn from one sample of a study of blood T cell repertoires in COVID-19. The protocol was immunoSEQ multiplex PCR, while the TCRdb copy is restricted to in-frame clones and leaves out a portion. This sample has 250,000 to 350,000 clones; approximately 88% occur once, and the top ten carry 4%. The sequencing sample was made of peripheral blood. The receptor set was obtained from a woman in her forties or fifties with active or convalescent COVID-19. CDR3s include the opening cysteine and the closing phenylalanine or tryptophan. A D gene is named only where the DNA matches it firmly. Only part of the rows carry a size: once, few, many, or a class if the clone is expanded.

V gene	CDR3 length	J gene	D gene	clone size	CDR3 DNA	CDR3 protein
TRBV3-1/TRBV3-2	15	TRBJ1-1	.	.	TGTGCCAGCAGCCGACACGGGACACTGAACACTGAAGCTTTCTTT	CASSRHGTLNTEAFF
TRBV30	12	TRBJ2-7	.	.	TGTGCCTGGAGTGTCCAGGGTTTGGAGCAGTACTTC	CAWSVQGLEQYF
TRBV18	16	TRBJ2-7	TRBD1	.	TGTGCCAGCTCACCGGCGACAGGGGCCAGCTCCTACGAGCAGTACTTC	CASSPATGASSYEQYF
TRBV27	13	TRBJ1-1	.	.	TGTGCCAGCAGCCTTAACGGTCCCGGTGAAGCTTTCTTT	CASSLNGPGEAFF
TRBV7-2	15	TRBJ2-5	TRBD2	.	TGTGCCAGCACCCGGGGTAGCGGGGTGGGGGAGACCCAGTACTTC	CASTRGSGVGETQYF
TRBV28	17	TRBJ1-4	TRBD1	.	TGTGCCAGCAGTTTTAGGACAGGGGTAGGGTTGGATGAAAAACTGTTTTTT	CASSFRTGVGLDEKLFF
TRBV29-1	14	TRBJ2-1	.	.	TGCAGCTATTTACCAGAGGTAGCGAGCAATGAGCAGTTCTTC	CSYLPEVASNEQFF
TRBV10-3	15	TRBJ2-7	TRBD2	few	TGTGCCATCAGTGAGGGTAGCGGGAGTTCCTACGAGCAGTACTTC	CAISEGSGSSYEQYF
TRBV6-5	16	TRBJ2-5	.	.	TGTGCCAGCAGTTACTCGGGCGGAGGAGGTCAAGAGACCCAGTACTTC	CASSYSGGGGQETQYF
TRBV30	14	TRBJ2-6	.	.	TGTGCCTGGAGTGCCGGACTTGGGGCCAACGTCCTGACTTTC	CAWSAGLGANVLTF
TRBV3-1/TRBV3-2	14	TRBJ1-2	.	.	TGTGCCAGCAGCCAAGAAGTAACAGCCTATGGCTACACCTTC	CASSQEVTAYGYTF
TRBV7-2	14	TRBJ1-3	.	few	TGTGCCAGCAGCAATGGACAGAGCAGAAACACCATATATTTT	CASSNGQSRNTIYF
TRBV6-5	14	TRBJ2-3	.	.	TGTGCCAGCAGAAACGGTGGGAGCGCGGTTACGCAGTGTTTT	CASRNGGSAVTQCF
TRBV11-2	13	TRBJ2-7	.	.	TGTGCCAGCAGCAACTTAGTGTCCTACGAGCAGTACTTC	CASSNLVSYEQYF
TRBV29-1	14	TRBJ2-1	TRBD2	.	TGCAGCGTTGCGGATAGCGGGAGCGGAGGTGAGCAGTTCTTC	CSVADSGSGGEQFF
TRBV28	16	TRBJ2-1	TRBD2	.	TGTGCCAGCAGTTCTACTAGCGGGGCGACCTACAATGAGCAGTTCTTC	CASSSTSGATYNEQFF
TRBV19	15	TRBJ2-5	TRBD2	.	TGTGCCAGTAGATCTTCTAGCGGAGGCAAAGAGACCCAGTACTTC	CASRSSSGGKETQYF
TRBV5-1	17	TRBJ2-2	.	.	TGCGCCAGCAGCTTGACTACCGCGCGGTCGAACACCGGGGAGCTGTTTTTT	CASSLTTARSNTGELFF
TRBV18	17	TRBJ2-3	TRBD2	.	TGTGCCAGCTCACTTACCGGGACTAGCGGTCGCACAGATACGCAGTATTTT	CASSLTGTSGRTDTQYF
TRBV24-1	14	TRBJ2-1	TRBD2	.	TGTGCCACCAGACCGGGAGGGCCCTACAATGAGCAGTTCTTC	CATRPGGPYNEQFF
TRBV9	15	TRBJ2-1	.	.	TGTGCCAGCAGCGTATTAGGGGGCTCCTACAATGAGCAGTTCTTC	CASSVLGGSYNEQFF
TRBV9	15	TRBJ2-1	.	.	TGTGCCAGCAGCGTATTGGGGGGTCCCTACAATGAGCAGTTCTTC	CASSVLGGPYNEQFF
TRBV27	14	TRBJ1-2	.	.	TGTGCCAGCAGTTTTAAAAACACCAACTATGGCTACACCTTC	CASSFKNTNYGYTF
TRBV5-1	17	TRBJ1-5	.	.	TGCGCCAGCAGCTTACGACAGCTCAGCCTTAGCAATCAGCCCCAGCATTTT	CASSLRQLSLSNQPQHF
TRBV18	14	TRBJ1-5	.	once	TGTGCCAGCTCACCAACAGAAATTAATCAGCCCCAGCATTTT	CASSPTEINQPQHF
TRBV2	14	TRBJ2-1	TRBD2	.	TGTGCCAGCCTGGGACTAGCGGATTACAATGAGCAGTTCTTC	CASLGLADYNEQFF
TRBV7-2	15	TRBJ2-7	TRBD1	once	TGTGCCAGCAGCCCGAGGACAGGGGGCTTGTACGAGCAGTACTTC	CASSPRTGGLYEQYF
TRBV6-5	13	TRBJ2-2	TRBD2	.	TGTGCCAGCAGGTGGGGGGGGACCGGGGAGCTGTTTTTT	CASRWGGTGELFF
TRBV6-2/TRBV6-3	14	TRBJ2-7	.	.	TGTGCCAGCAGTTACCGGCAGGGAAACTACGAGCAGTACTTC	CASSYRQGNYEQYF
TRBV30	14	TRBJ1-5	.	.	TGTGCCTGGAGTCAGGGAGGAGGCAATCAGCCCCAGCATTTT	CAWSQGGGNQPQHF